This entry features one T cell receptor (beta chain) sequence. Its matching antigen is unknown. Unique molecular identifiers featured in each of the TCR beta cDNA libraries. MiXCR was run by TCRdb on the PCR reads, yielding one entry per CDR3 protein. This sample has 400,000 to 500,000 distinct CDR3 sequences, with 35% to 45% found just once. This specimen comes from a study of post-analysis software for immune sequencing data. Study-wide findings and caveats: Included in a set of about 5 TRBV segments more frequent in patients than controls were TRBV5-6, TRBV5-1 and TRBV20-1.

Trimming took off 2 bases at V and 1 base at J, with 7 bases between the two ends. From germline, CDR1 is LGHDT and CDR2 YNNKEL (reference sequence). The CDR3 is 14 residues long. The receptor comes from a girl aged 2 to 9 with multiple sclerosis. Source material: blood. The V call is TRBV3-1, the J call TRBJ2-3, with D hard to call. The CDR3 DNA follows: TGTGCCAGCAGCCAATCGCTACGCACAGATACGCAGTATTTT. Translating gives CASSQSLRTDTQYF.